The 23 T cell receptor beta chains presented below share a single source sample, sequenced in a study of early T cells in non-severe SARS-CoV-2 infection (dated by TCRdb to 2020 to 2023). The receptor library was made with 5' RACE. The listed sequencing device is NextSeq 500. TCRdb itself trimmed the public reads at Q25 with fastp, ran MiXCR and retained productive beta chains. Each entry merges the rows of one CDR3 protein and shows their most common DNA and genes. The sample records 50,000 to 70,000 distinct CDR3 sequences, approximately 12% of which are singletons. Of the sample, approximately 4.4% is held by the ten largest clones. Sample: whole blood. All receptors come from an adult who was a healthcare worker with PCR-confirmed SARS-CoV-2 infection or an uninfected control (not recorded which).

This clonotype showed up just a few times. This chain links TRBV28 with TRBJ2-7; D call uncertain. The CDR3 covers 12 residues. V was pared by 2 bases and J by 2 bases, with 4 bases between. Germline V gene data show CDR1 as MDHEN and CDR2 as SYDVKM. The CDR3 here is CASSLKAYEQYF. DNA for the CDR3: TGTGCCAGCAGTTTAAAGGCCTACGAGCAGTACTTC.

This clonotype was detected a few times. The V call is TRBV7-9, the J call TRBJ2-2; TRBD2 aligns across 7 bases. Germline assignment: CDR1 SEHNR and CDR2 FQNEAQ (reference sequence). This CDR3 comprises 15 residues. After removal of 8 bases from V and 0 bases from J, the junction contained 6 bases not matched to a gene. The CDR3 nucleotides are TGTGCCAGCCGAAGCGGGGCCGCGAACACCGGGGAGCTGTTTTTT. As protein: CASRSGAANTGELFF.

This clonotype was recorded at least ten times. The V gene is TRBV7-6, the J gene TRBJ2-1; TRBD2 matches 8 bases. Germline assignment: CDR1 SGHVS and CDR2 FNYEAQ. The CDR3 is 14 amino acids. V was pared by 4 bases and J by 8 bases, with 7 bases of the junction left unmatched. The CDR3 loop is CASSSTTSAHEQFF. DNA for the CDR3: TGTGCCAGCAGCTCCACGACTAGCGCCCATGAGCAGTTCTTC.

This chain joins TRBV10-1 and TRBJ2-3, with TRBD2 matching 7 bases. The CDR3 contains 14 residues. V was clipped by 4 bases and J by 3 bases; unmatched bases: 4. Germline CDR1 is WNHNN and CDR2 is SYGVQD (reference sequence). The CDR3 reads CASSVQRGTDTQYF. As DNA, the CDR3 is TGCGCCAGCAGTGTCCAGCGGGGAACAGATACGCAGTATTTT.

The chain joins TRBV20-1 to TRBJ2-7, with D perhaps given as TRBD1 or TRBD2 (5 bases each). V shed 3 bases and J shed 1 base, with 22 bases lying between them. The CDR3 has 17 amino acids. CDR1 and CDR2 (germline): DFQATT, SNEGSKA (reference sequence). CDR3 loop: CSASNPQTVRLSYEQYF. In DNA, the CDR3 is TGCAGTGCTAGTAACCCCCAGACAGTGAGACTATCCTACGAGCAGTACTTC.

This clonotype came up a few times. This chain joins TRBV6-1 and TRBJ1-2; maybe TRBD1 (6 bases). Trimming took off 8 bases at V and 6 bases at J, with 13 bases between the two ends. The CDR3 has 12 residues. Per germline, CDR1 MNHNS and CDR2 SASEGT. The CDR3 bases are TGTGCCAGCTCGACAGGTTGGGATGGCTACACCTTC. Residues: CASSTGWDGYTF.

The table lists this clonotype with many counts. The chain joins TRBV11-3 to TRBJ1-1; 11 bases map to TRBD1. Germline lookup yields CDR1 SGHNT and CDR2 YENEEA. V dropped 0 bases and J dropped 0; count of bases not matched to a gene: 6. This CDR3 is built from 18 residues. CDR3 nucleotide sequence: TGTGCCAGCAGCTTAGATGCCCCGGGACAGGGGGTGAACACTGAAGCTTTCTTT. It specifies CASSLDAPGQGVNTEAFF.

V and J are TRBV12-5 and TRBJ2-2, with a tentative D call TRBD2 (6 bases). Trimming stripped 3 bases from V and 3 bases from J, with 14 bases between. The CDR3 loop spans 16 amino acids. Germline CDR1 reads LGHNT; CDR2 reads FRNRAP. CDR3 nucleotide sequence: TGTGCTAGTGGTTTAAATGTGGCGGGACACACCGGGGAGCTGTTTTTT. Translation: CASGLNVAGHTGELFF.

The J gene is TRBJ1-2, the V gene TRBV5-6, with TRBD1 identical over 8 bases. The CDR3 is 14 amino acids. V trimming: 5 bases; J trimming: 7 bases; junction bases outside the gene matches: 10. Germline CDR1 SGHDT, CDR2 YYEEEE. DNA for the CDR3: TGTGCCAGCAGGTGGCGGACAGGGAGGGCTGGCTACACCTTC. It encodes CASRWRTGRAGYTF.

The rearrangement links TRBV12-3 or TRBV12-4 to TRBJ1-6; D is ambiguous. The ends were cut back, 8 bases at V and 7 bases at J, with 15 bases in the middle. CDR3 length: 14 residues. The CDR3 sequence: CASRPEWANSPLHF. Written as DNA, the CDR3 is TGTGCCAGCCGACCCGAATGGGCCAATTCACCCCTCCACTTT.

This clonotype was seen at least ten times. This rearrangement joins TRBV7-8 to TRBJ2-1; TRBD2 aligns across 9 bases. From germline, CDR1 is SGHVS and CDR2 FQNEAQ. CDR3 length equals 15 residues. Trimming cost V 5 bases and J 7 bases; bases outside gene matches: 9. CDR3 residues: CASSPAGGSGNEQFF. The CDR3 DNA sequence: TGTGCCAGCAGCCCAGCGGGAGGTTCTGGTAATGAGCAGTTCTTC.

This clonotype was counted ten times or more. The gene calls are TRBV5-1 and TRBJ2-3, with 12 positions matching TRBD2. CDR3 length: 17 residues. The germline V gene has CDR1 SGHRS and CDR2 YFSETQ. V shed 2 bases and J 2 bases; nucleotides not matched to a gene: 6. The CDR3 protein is CASSFLSSGRATDTQYF. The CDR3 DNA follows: TGCGCCAGCAGCTTCCTTTCTAGCGGGAGGGCCACAGATACGCAGTATTTT.

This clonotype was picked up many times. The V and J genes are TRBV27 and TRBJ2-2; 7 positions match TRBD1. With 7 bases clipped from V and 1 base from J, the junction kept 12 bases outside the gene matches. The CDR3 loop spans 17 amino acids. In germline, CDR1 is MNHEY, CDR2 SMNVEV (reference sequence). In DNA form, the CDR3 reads TGTGCCAGCAAACTACTACGGACAGGTCAGAACACCGGGGAGCTGTTTTTT. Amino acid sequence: CASKLLRTGQNTGELFF.

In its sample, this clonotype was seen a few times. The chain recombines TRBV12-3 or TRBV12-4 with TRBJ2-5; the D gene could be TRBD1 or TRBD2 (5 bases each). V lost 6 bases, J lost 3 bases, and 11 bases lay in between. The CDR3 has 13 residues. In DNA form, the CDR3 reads TGTGCCAGCAGCTCCCTGGGGGAAGAGACCCAGTACTTC. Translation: CASSSLGEETQYF.

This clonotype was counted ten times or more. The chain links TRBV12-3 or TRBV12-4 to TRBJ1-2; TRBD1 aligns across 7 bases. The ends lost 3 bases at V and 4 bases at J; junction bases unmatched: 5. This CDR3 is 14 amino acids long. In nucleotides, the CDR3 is TGTGCCAGCAGTTTTATTGGGACAGCCTATGGCTACACCTTC. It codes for CASSFIGTAYGYTF.

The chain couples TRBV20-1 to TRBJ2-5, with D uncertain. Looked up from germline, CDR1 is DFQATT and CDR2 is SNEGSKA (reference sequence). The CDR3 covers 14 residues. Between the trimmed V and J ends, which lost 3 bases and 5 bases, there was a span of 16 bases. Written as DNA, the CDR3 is TGCAGTGCTAGTGATACGTTGGGGTGGGAGACCCAGTACTTC. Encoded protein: CSASDTLGWETQYF.

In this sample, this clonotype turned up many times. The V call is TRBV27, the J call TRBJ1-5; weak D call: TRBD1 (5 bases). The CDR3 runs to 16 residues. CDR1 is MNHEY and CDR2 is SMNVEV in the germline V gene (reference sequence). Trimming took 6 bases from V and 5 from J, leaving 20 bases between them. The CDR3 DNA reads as TGTGCCAGCAGCCCGCGGACGCCCCGAGGGGATCAGCCCCAGCATTTT. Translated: CASSPRTPRGDQPQHF.

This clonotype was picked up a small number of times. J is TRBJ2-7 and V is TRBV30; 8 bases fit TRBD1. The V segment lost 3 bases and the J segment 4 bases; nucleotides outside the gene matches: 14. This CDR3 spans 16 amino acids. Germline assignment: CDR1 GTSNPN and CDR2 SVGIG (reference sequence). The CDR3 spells CAWSDPRGRGLYEQYF. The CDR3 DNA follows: TGTGCCTGGAGCGATCCCAGGGGGCGCGGGCTATACGAGCAGTACTTC.

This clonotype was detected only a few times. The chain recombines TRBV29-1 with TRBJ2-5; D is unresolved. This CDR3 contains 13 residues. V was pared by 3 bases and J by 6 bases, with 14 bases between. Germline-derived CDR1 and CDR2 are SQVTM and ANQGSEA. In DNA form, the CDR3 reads TGCAGCGTTGATGGCACCCAGAGGCAGACCCAGTACTTC. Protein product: CSVDGTQRQTQYF.

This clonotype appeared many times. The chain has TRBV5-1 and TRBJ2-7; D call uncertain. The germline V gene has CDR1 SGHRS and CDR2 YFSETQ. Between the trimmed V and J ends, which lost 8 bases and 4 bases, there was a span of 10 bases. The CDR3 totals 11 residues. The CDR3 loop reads CARSPAYEQYF. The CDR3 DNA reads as TGCGCCAGGTCCCCGGCTTACGAGCAGTACTTC.

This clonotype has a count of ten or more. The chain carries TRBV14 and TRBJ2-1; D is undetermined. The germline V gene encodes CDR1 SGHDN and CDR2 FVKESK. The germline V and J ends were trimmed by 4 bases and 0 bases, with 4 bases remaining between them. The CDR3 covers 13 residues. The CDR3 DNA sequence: TGTGCCAGCAGCCTTAGCTCCTACAATGAGCAGTTCTTC. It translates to CASSLSSYNEQFF.

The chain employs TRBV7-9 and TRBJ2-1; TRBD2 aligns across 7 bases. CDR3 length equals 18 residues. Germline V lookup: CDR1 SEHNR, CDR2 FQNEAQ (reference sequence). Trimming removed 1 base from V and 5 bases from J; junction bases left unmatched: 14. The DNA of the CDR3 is TGTGCCAGCAGCTTAGGAAGGGGACTGGCGGGAGCCCACAATGAGCAGTTCTTC. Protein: CASSLGRGLAGAHNEQFF.

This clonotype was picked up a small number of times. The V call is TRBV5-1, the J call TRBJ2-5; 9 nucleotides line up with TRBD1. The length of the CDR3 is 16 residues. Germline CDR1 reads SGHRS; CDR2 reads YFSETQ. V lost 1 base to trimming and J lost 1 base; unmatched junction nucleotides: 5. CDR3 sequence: CASSLSTGGGQETQYF. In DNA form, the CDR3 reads TGCGCCAGCAGCTTGTCGACAGGGGGTGGCCAAGAGACCCAGTACTTC.